These T cell receptor beta chains were read from a single sample in a study of T cell responses to AZD1222 COVID-19 vaccine. Sequencing used immunoSEQ multiplex PCR; TCRdb keeps in-frame clones, though not all of them. Among under 200,000 clones listed, 91% were seen once. The starting material was peripheral blood, obtained on day 0 of AZD1222 vaccination. The receptors originated from an adult in good health. Each CDR3 is given with its conserved first and last residue. The D gene is left open where the match is weak. A clone size is listed for some rows: how often the clone was seen (once, few, many), or a class if it is expanded.

abundance: .
j_gene: TRBJ2-3
d_gene: TRBD2
v_gene: TRBV11-3
CDR3aa: CASSPGRGGLDTQYF
CDR3nt: TGTGCCAGCAGCCCCGGGCGGGGGGGCCTGGATACGCAGTATTTT

abundance: .
j_gene: TRBJ1-1
d_gene: .
v_gene: TRBV19
CDR3aa: CASSRASNTEAFF
CDR3nt: TGTGCCAGTAGTCGGGCCTCGAACACTGAAGCTTTCTTT

abundance: once
j_gene: TRBJ2-2
d_gene: TRBD1
v_gene: TRBV25-1
CDR3aa: CASGGRGQGTGELFF
CDR3nt: TGTGCCAGCGGGGGCCGGGGACAGGGCACCGGGGAGCTGTTTTTT

abundance: .
j_gene: TRBJ1-1
d_gene: .
v_gene: TRBV5-4
CDR3aa: CASSFQESEAFF
CDR3nt: TGTGCCAGCAGCTTCCAGGAATCTGAAGCTTTCTTT

abundance: .
j_gene: TRBJ1-1
d_gene: TRBD1
v_gene: TRBV3-1/TRBV3-2
CDR3aa: CASSPGQGVGFEAFF
CDR3nt: TGTGCCAGCAGCCCGGGACAGGGGGTGGGCTTTGAAGCTTTCTTT

abundance: .
j_gene: TRBJ1-1
d_gene: TRBD1
v_gene: TRBV20-1
CDR3aa: CSASPRTGGRTEAFF
CDR3nt: TGCAGTGCTAGTCCAAGGACAGGGGGCCGCACTGAAGCTTTCTTT

abundance: .
j_gene: TRBJ1-2
d_gene: TRBD1
v_gene: TRBV11-2
CDR3aa: CASSSGDRNYGYTF
CDR3nt: TGTGCCAGCAGCTCCGGGGACAGAAACTATGGCTACACCTTC

abundance: .
j_gene: TRBJ2-3
d_gene: TRBD2
v_gene: TRBV12-5
CDR3aa: CASGLVRTSGTDTQYF
CDR3nt: TGTGCTAGTGGTTTGGTACGGACTAGCGGGACAGATACGCAGTATTTT

abundance: .
j_gene: TRBJ1-5
d_gene: .
v_gene: TRBV11-2
CDR3aa: CASSLVEGDRGQPQHF
CDR3nt: TGTGCCAGCAGCTTAGTTGAGGGTGATCGAGGTCAGCCCCAGCATTTT

abundance: .
j_gene: TRBJ2-7
d_gene: TRBD1
v_gene: TRBV7-9
CDR3aa: CASSRLQGASYEQYF
CDR3nt: TGTGCCAGCAGTCGACTACAGGGGGCCTCCTACGAGCAGTACTTC

abundance: .
j_gene: TRBJ1-2
d_gene: .
v_gene: TRBV11-2
CDR3aa: CASSLRAGSYGYTF
CDR3nt: TGTGCCAGCAGCTTACGTGCGGGGTCCTATGGCTACACCTTC

abundance: .
j_gene: TRBJ2-7
d_gene: TRBD1
v_gene: TRBV27
CDR3aa: CASSLSSGGFHYEQYF
CDR3nt: TGTGCCAGCAGTTTAAGTTCAGGGGGCTTCCACTACGAGCAGTACTTC

abundance: .
j_gene: TRBJ1-5
d_gene: TRBD1
v_gene: TRBV6-6
CDR3aa: CASRPTGDRVYQPQHF
CDR3nt: TGTGCCAGCAGACCCACCGGGGACAGGGTATATCAGCCCCAGCATTTT

abundance: once
j_gene: TRBJ1-1
d_gene: .
v_gene: TRBV4-3
CDR3aa: CASSFAGQAFF
CDR3nt: TGCGCCAGCAGCTTTGCGGGTCAAGCTTTCTTT

abundance: .
j_gene: TRBJ1-1
d_gene: .
v_gene: TRBV6-5
CDR3aa: CASSLGRDWSEAFF
CDR3nt: TGTGCCAGCAGTTTAGGTAGGGACTGGTCTGAAGCTTTCTTT

abundance: .
j_gene: TRBJ2-1
d_gene: .
v_gene: TRBV7-9
CDR3aa: CASSFLQEYNEQFF
CDR3nt: TGTGCCAGCAGCTTCCTTCAGGAGTACAATGAGCAGTTCTTC

abundance: .
j_gene: TRBJ1-2
d_gene: .
v_gene: TRBV25-1
CDR3aa: CASSEYFKTGGGYTF
CDR3nt: TGTGCCAGCAGTGAATATTTTAAGACAGGAGGTGGCTACACCTTC

abundance: .
j_gene: TRBJ1-2
d_gene: .
v_gene: TRBV9
CDR3aa: CASSVGVENYGYTF
CDR3nt: TGTGCCAGCAGCGTAGGGGTCGAAAACTATGGCTACACCTTC

abundance: once
j_gene: TRBJ1-3
d_gene: .
v_gene: TRBV28
CDR3aa: CASSSGVGPGNTIYF
CDR3nt: TGTGCCAGCAGCTCTGGGGTCGGACCTGGAAACACCATATATTTT

abundance: .
j_gene: TRBJ2-1
d_gene: .
v_gene: TRBV5-1
CDR3aa: CASSYGSPTDEQFF
CDR3nt: TGCGCCAGCAGCTACGGGAGTCCCACCGATGAGCAGTTCTTC

abundance: .
j_gene: TRBJ1-2
d_gene: .
v_gene: TRBV6-1
CDR3aa: CASSEGHSLYGYTF
CDR3nt: TGTGCCAGCAGTGAAGGCCACAGCCTCTATGGCTACACCTTC

abundance: .
j_gene: TRBJ2-5
d_gene: .
v_gene: TRBV5-5
CDR3aa: CASSLIPEQETQYF
CDR3nt: TGTGCCAGCAGCTTGATCCCGGAGCAAGAGACCCAGTACTTC

abundance: .
j_gene: TRBJ1-6
d_gene: .
v_gene: TRBV11-2
CDR3aa: CASSLDGRDLYNSPLHF
CDR3nt: TGTGCCAGCAGCTTAGACGGAAGGGACCTCTATAATTCACCCCTCCACTTT

abundance: .
j_gene: TRBJ1-2
d_gene: .
v_gene: TRBV30
CDR3aa: CAWNREFGEGYTF
CDR3nt: TGTGCCTGGAATAGGGAGTTCGGAGAGGGCTACACCTTC

abundance: .
j_gene: TRBJ1-2
d_gene: .
v_gene: TRBV5-6
CDR3aa: CASSLEVGAFNYGYTF
CDR3nt: TGTGCCAGCAGCTTGGAAGTCGGGGCCTTTAACTATGGCTACACCTTC

abundance: .
j_gene: TRBJ1-1
d_gene: .
v_gene: TRBV4-3
CDR3aa: CASSPQGLGNTEAFF
CDR3nt: TGCGCCAGCAGCCCCCAGGGGCTAGGGAACACTGAAGCTTTCTTT

abundance: once
j_gene: TRBJ1-5
d_gene: .
v_gene: TRBV2
CDR3aa: CASSTIWDLRNQPQHF
CDR3nt: TGTGCCAGCAGTACTATTTGGGACCTCCGAAATCAGCCCCAGCATTTT

abundance: .
j_gene: TRBJ2-1
d_gene: .
v_gene: TRBV5-1
CDR3aa: CASSLRPGNEQFF
CDR3nt: TGCGCCAGCAGCTTGAGGCCGGGGAATGAGCAGTTCTTC

abundance: .
j_gene: TRBJ1-3
d_gene: .
v_gene: TRBV7-8
CDR3aa: CASSLKSPPGNTIYF
CDR3nt: TGTGCCAGCAGCTTAAAAAGTCCTCCTGGAAACACCATATATTTT

abundance: .
j_gene: TRBJ2-7
d_gene: .
v_gene: TRBV7-9
CDR3aa: CASSLGGWGKTYEQYF
CDR3nt: TGTGCCAGCAGCTTAGGCGGTTGGGGGAAGACCTACGAGCAGTACTTC

abundance: .
j_gene: TRBJ1-5
d_gene: .
v_gene: TRBV5-6
CDR3aa: CASSLGSQPQHF
CDR3nt: TGTGCCAGCAGCTTGGGGTCCCAGCCCCAGCATTTT

abundance: .
j_gene: TRBJ2-5
d_gene: .
v_gene: TRBV3-1/TRBV3-2
CDR3aa: CASSQGLRLEETQYF
CDR3nt: TGTGCCAGCAGCCAGGGCCTACGACTGGAAGAGACCCAGTACTTC

abundance: .
j_gene: TRBJ1-2
d_gene: .
v_gene: TRBV4-1
CDR3aa: CASASDISNYGYTF
CDR3nt: TGCGCCAGCGCTTCGGACATCTCTAACTATGGCTACACCTTC

abundance: .
j_gene: TRBJ1-2
d_gene: .
v_gene: TRBV7-2
CDR3aa: CASSLSGANYGYTF
CDR3nt: TGTGCCAGCAGCTTATCAGGTGCTAACTATGGCTACACCTTC

abundance: .
j_gene: TRBJ1-3
d_gene: .
v_gene: TRBV7-9
CDR3aa: CASSMQNDGNTIYF
CDR3nt: TGTGCCAGCAGCATGCAGAACGATGGAAACACCATATATTTT

abundance: once
j_gene: TRBJ2-1
d_gene: TRBD2
v_gene: TRBV7-3
CDR3aa: CASSALGAGGNEQFF
CDR3nt: TGTGCCAGCAGCGCCCTCGGGGCGGGAGGAAATGAGCAGTTCTTC

abundance: .
j_gene: TRBJ1-4
d_gene: TRBD1
v_gene: TRBV19
CDR3aa: CASSIGTGTAEKLFF
CDR3nt: TGTGCCAGTAGTATAGGGACAGGGACTGCAGAAAAACTGTTTTTT

abundance: .
j_gene: TRBJ1-5
d_gene: TRBD1
v_gene: TRBV6-5
CDR3aa: CASSRDRDQPQHF
CDR3nt: TGTGCCAGCAGTAGGGACAGGGATCAGCCCCAGCATTTT

abundance: .
j_gene: TRBJ2-3
d_gene: .
v_gene: TRBV14
CDR3aa: CASSREIADTQYF
CDR3nt: TGTGCCAGCAGCCGAGAGATTGCAGATACGCAGTATTTT

abundance: .
j_gene: TRBJ2-3
d_gene: TRBD2
v_gene: TRBV7-3
CDR3aa: CASSLNRDRGADTQYF
CDR3nt: TGTGCCAGCAGCTTAAATCGGGATCGGGGGGCAGATACGCAGTATTTT

abundance: .
j_gene: TRBJ1-2
d_gene: .
v_gene: TRBV5-4
CDR3aa: CASSLGAVYGYTF
CDR3nt: TGTGCCAGCAGCCTAGGGGCCGTCTATGGCTACACCTTC

abundance: .
j_gene: TRBJ1-3
d_gene: .
v_gene: TRBV19
CDR3aa: CASTKNEGRLGNTIYF
CDR3nt: TGTGCCAGTACCAAGAACGAGGGTAGACTTGGAAACACCATATATTTT

abundance: once
j_gene: TRBJ2-5
d_gene: .
v_gene: TRBV5-4
CDR3aa: CASNPDRSQETQYF
CDR3nt: TGTGCCAGCAACCCGGACAGATCTCAAGAGACCCAGTACTTC

abundance: .
j_gene: TRBJ2-7
d_gene: TRBD1
v_gene: TRBV19
CDR3aa: CASNGNRGHEQYF
CDR3nt: TGTGCCAGTAATGGCAACAGGGGCCACGAGCAGTACTTC

abundance: once
j_gene: TRBJ2-7
d_gene: .
v_gene: TRBV28
CDR3aa: CANQTVLPQGYPDEQYF
CDR3nt: TGTGCCAACCAGACAGTGCTCCCACAAGGGTATCCGGACGAGCAGTACTTC

abundance: .
j_gene: TRBJ2-7
d_gene: .
v_gene: TRBV19
CDR3aa: CASSIARDWNYEQYF
CDR3nt: TGTGCCAGTAGTATAGCTAGGGACTGGAACTACGAGCAGTACTTC

abundance: .
j_gene: TRBJ1-2
d_gene: .
v_gene: TRBV6-2/TRBV6-3
CDR3aa: CASSYRALYGYTF
CDR3nt: TGTGCCAGCAGTTACCGGGCCCTCTATGGCTACACCTTC

abundance: once
j_gene: TRBJ2-2
d_gene: .
v_gene: TRBV4-3
CDR3aa: CASSQVVVRRGVDTGELFF
CDR3nt: TGCGCCAGCAGCCAAGTGGTCGTCCGGCGCGGGGTAGACACCGGGGAGCTGTTTTTT

abundance: .
j_gene: TRBJ1-5
d_gene: TRBD1
v_gene: TRBV28
CDR3aa: CASSFIGGGQGFISNQPQHF
CDR3nt: TGTGCCAGCAGTTTCATCGGTGGGGGACAGGGTTTTATAAGCAATCAGCCCCAGCATTTT

abundance: .
j_gene: TRBJ2-1
d_gene: TRBD1
v_gene: TRBV28
CDR3aa: CASRATGGNEQFF
CDR3nt: TGTGCCAGCAGGGCAACAGGGGGCAATGAGCAGTTCTTC

abundance: .
j_gene: TRBJ2-5
d_gene: .
v_gene: TRBV28
CDR3aa: CASSGAGTNQETQYF
CDR3nt: TGTGCCAGCTCGGGGGCTGGGACTAACCAAGAGACCCAGTACTTC

abundance: once
j_gene: TRBJ1-3
d_gene: .
v_gene: TRBV7-9
CDR3aa: CASSRKGGSPGRDSDTIYF
CDR3nt: TGTGCCAGCAGCCGTAAGGGTGGTTCCCCGGGAAGAGACTCGGACACCATATATTTT

abundance: .
j_gene: TRBJ1-6
d_gene: TRBD1
v_gene: TRBV19
CDR3aa: CASSIAGQGYSPLHF
CDR3nt: TGTGCCAGTAGTATAGCCGGACAGGGCTATTCACCCCTCCACTTT

abundance: once
j_gene: TRBJ2-6
d_gene: .
v_gene: TRBV2
CDR3aa: CASSTGSRANVLTF
CDR3nt: TGTGCCAGCAGTACAGGGTCGAGGGCCAACGTCCTGACTTTC

abundance: .
j_gene: TRBJ1-1
d_gene: .
v_gene: TRBV10-2
CDR3aa: CASSDGNMNTEAFF
CDR3nt: TGCGCCAGCAGTGATGGGAACATGAACACTGAAGCTTTCTTT